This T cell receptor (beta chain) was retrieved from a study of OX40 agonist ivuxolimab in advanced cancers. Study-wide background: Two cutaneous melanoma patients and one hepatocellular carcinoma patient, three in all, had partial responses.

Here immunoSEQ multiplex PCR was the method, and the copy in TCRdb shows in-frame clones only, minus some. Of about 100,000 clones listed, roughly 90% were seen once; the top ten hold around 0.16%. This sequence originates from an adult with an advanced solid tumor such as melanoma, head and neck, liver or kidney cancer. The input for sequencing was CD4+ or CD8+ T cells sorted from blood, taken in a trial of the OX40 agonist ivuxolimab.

Written as DNA, the CDR3 is TGCGCCAGCAGCTTGGTAGGCAGAAACAATGAGCAGTTCTTC. This encodes CASSLVGRNNEQFF. The V and J genes are TRBV5-1 and TRBJ2-1; unclear D gene. The V gene's germline CDR1 is SGHRS and CDR2 YFSETQ. The CDR3 is made up of 14 amino acids. Trimming left V 0 bases short and J 5 bases short, with 9 bases between.